This T cell receptor beta chain was retrieved from a study of shared clonotypes between healthy human individuals. Turning to the study itself: CD4 naive and CD4 memory each took three plates per donor, while CD8 naive took two and CD8 memory one. Whole-study results and caveats: Sequencing depth was expected to affect clonotype sharing among donors. Shared clonotypes across all four donors exceeded non-shared ones in generation probability. A handful of donors showed sharing of roughly 5% of naive CD4 clonotypes.

The assay was immunoSEQ multiplex PCR, and TCRdb's table has in-frame clones only and misses some. Counted here are millions of clones, around 90% occurring once; the ten biggest clones make up over 0.12%. This clone was recorded a few times. Its antigen remains unknown. CDR3 length: 13 amino acids. Trimming removed 5 bases from V and 8 bases from J, with 15 bases in between. CDR1 is SQVTM and CDR2 is ANQGSEA in the germline V gene. Sequenced material: naive CD4+ T cells sorted from blood. Subset of the sample: CD45RA+ positively selected. This chain connects TRBV29-1 to TRBJ1-4; no reliable D call. This TCR was recovered from a man between 18 and 35 years old in good health. The chain's CDR3 is CSVQYSKGEKLFF. In DNA form, the CDR3 reads TGCAGCGTTCAATACAGTAAAGGAGAAAAACTGTTTTTT.